This TCR beta chain came from a study of blood T cell repertoires in COVID-19. Study context: Acute and convalescent COVID-19 samples came from the United States, Italy and Spain. In each case, the material was cDNA or gDNA derived from T cells, B-cell-depleted T cells, or PBMCs.

Participant-reported clinical history was the basis for cohort assignment. V trimming: 8 bases; J trimming: 5 bases; junction bases outside the gene matches: 9. Per germline, CDR1 WSHSY and CDR2 SAAADI. CDR3 length: 14 residues. Sequenced by immunoSEQ multiplex PCR; TCRdb stores in-frame clones only, minus some. The profile covers 350,000 to 450,000 clones, with approximately 92% appearing a single time and roughly 1.1% taken by the ten largest. This clone has just a few counts. This sequence was found in a man aged 25 to 40 who had recovered from COVID-19. The chain is built from TRBV10-2 and TRBJ2-5, with 9 nucleotides matching TRBD2. The sequenced sample was PBMCs or T cells enriched from blood (not recorded which). The CDR3 DNA reads TGCGCCAGCGGGGATAGCGGGAGAACTGAGACCCAGTACTTC. It specifies CASGDSGRTETQYF.